Shown below are 4 T cell receptor beta chains from a single sample sequenced in a study of molecular identifiers for immune sequencing clone quantification. TCRdb re-derived calls from the PCR reads in MiXCR, one entry per CDR3 protein. The sample yields 460,000 or so distinct CDR3 sequences, roughly 23% seen once. The sequencing input was naive CD8+ T cells from blood, with Jurkat cell RNA spiked in. As for subset: FACS-sorted CD8+CD4-CCR7+CD45RA+ naive T cells. The origin of the receptors is a human donor in good health. Some libraries in this study had Jurkat cell RNA spiked in.

This clonotype turned up a few times. The V call is TRBV7-2, the J call TRBJ2-1; 13 bases line up with TRBD2. Germline CDR1 and CDR2: SGHTA and FQGNSA. The CDR3 totals 18 residues. Trimming cost V 5 bases and J 8 bases; bases outside gene matches: 15. The CDR3 DNA reads as TGTGCCAGCAGCCCAGGACTAGCGGGGGCCCCCTCCCCTGATGAGCAGTTCTTC. Translating it yields CASSPGLAGAPSPDEQFF.

CDR3: CASRPTGWHTGELFF. The CDR3 nucleotides are TGTGCCAGCAGACCGACAGGGTGGCACACCGGGGAGCTGTTTTTT. The V call is TRBV12-3 or TRBV12-4, the J call TRBJ2-2, with 7 bases aligning to TRBD1. The CDR3 covers 15 residues. The junction had 7 bases not matched to a gene; V was cut back by 6 bases and J by 3 bases.

Turning to this clonotype: Since a much larger clone is just one base distant, this may be a read error. This rearrangement joins TRBV7-9 to TRBJ1-1; perhaps TRBD1 as D (6 bases). The CDR3 runs 13 residues. The germline gives CDR1 SEHNR, CDR2 FQNEAQ (reference sequence). The CDR3 region is CDSSLGGMTEAFF. In nucleotides, the CDR3 is TGTGACAGCAGCTTAGGGGGTATGACTGAAGCTTTCTTT.

This clonotype was recorded a few times. The V and J genes are TRBV30 and TRBJ2-3, with D perhaps TRBD1 or TRBD2 (6 bases each). Germline CDR1 GTSNPN, CDR2 SVGIG (reference sequence). CDR3 length equals 14 residues. V shed 8 bases and J shed 4 bases, with 19 bases lying between them. Here the CDR3 DNA reads TGTGCCGGGGAAGGAGGGGGAGGCCCAGATACGCAGTATTTT. This translates into CAGEGGGGPDTQYF.